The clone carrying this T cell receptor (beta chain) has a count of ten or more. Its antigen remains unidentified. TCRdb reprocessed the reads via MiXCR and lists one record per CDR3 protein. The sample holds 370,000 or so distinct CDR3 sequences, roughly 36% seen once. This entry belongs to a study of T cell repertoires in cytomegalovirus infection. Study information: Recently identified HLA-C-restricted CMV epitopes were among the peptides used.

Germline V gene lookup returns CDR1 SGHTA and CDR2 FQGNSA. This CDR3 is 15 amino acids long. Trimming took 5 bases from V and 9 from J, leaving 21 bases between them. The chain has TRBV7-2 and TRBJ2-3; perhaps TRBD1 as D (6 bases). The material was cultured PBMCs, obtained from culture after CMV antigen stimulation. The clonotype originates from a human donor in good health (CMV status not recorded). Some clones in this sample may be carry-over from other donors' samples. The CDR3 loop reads CASSEIDHRVSTQYF. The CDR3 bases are TGTGCCAGCAGCGAGATTGACCACAGGGTTAGCACGCAGTATTTT.